The rows below give T cell receptor beta chains drawn from one sample of a study of CD8+CD57+ T cells in acquired aplastic anemia. In TCRdb, the reads were re-called with MiXCR into one record per CDR3 protein. The table lists roughly 130,000 distinct CDR3 sequences, around 46% of them singletons. The specimen was sorted CD4+, CD8+, or CD8+CD57+ T cells (not recorded which) from PBMCs. All receptors derive from a human donor in good health, serving as a control. Both conserved end residues are part of each CDR3. Fields, in order: D gene, V gene, J gene, clone size, CDR3 DNA, CDR3 protein. A D gene is named only where the DNA matches it firmly. Part of the rows lack a size; the others show once, few, many or a class for expanded clones.

-	TRBV19	TRBJ1-2	-	TGTGCCAGTAACTGGGGGGCGGCCGGCTACACCTTC	CASNWGAAGYTF
TRBD1	TRBV6-4	TRBJ1-2	-	TGTGCCAGCAGTGAAGCCCAGGGGGAAGGCTACACCTTC	CASSEAQGEGYTF
-	TRBV20-1	TRBJ2-2	many	TGCAGTGCCCCTAAAAACGGCAGGGGGAACACCGGGGAGCTGTTTTTT	CSAPKNGRGNTGELFF
-	TRBV7-2	TRBJ1-2	-	TGTGCCAGCAGCTCACGGAATGGCTACACCTTC	CASSSRNGYTF
-	TRBV9	TRBJ2-3	many	TGTGCCAGCAGCCGAATGGGAGATACGCAGTATTTT	CASSRMGDTQYF
-	TRBV12-3/TRBV12-4	TRBJ2-7	-	TGTGCCAGCTCGGTAGAGGGCCCCACCTCCTACGAGCAGTACTTC	CASSVEGPTSYEQYF
-	TRBV24-1	TRBJ1-5	-	TGTGCCACCAGTGACCCGGTGCACAATCAGCCCCAGCATTTT	CATSDPVHNQPQHF
-	TRBV19	TRBJ1-1	-	TGTGCCAGTACTCCCTCGACAGGTATGATCGAAGCTTTCTTT	CASTPSTGMIEAFF
-	TRBV9	TRBJ2-5	-	TGTGCCAGCAGCGTACAGGGAGCAACAGAAGAGACCCAGTACTTC	CASSVQGATEETQYF
-	TRBV2	TRBJ1-3	many	TGTGCCAGCCGAACACTCCCCTCTGGAAACACCATATATTTT	CASRTLPSGNTIYF
-	TRBV19	TRBJ1-4	many	TGTGCCAGTAGTATTGGTACAGGGTCAACTAATGAAAAACTGTTTTTT	CASSIGTGSTNEKLFF
-	TRBV29-1	TRBJ2-7	-	TGCAGCGTTTCTGGCGGGGGGACAGATAGATCCTACGAGCAGTACTTC	CSVSGGGTDRSYEQYF
-	TRBV7-2	TRBJ1-2	-	TGTGCCAGCAGCTTAGACCCTTCGGGCTACACCTTC	CASSLDPSGYTF
-	TRBV7-2	TRBJ1-6	-	TGTGCCAGCAGCTTAGCCCAGGGTGACCATGGTTCACCCCTCCACTTT	CASSLAQGDHGSPLHF
-	TRBV15	TRBJ1-1	-	TGTGCCACCAGCAGAGAAAGGGGAACTGAAGCTTTCTTT	CATSRERGTEAFF
TRBD2	TRBV24-1	TRBJ2-1	-	TGTGCCACCAGCGGGACTAGCGGGAGGGCTCCTTACAATGAGCAGTTCTTC	CATSGTSGRAPYNEQFF
-	TRBV6-2/TRBV6-3	TRBJ2-7	many	TGTGCCAGCAGTTCCCACGAGCAGTACTTC	CASSSHEQYF
TRBD1	TRBV7-7	TRBJ2-7	many	TGTGCCAGCAGCCCAAGGACAGGCTATGGGGAGCAGTACTTC	CASSPRTGYGEQYF
-	TRBV10-3	TRBJ2-7	medium-sized	TGTGCCATCAGTCAACAGGGCTACGAGCAGTACTTC	CAISQQGYEQYF
-	TRBV6-1	TRBJ2-7	many	TGTGCCACCTCCCCAGGCCAGGTGACCTACGAGCAGTACTTC	CATSPGQVTYEQYF
-	TRBV24-1	TRBJ2-7	-	TGTGCCACCAGTGATTCCCAGGGGGGAGGATACGAGCAGTACTTC	CATSDSQGGGYEQYF
-	TRBV7-2	TRBJ1-5	few	TGTGCCAGCAGCTTGGAATATAGCAATCAGCCCCAGCATTTT	CASSLEYSNQPQHF
-	TRBV11-2	TRBJ2-3	many	TGTGCCAGCAGCTTAGGAGCGGAGCGGCCCGGGGGCACAGATACGCAGTATTTT	CASSLGAERPGGTDTQYF
TRBD1	TRBV7-2	TRBJ1-5	-	TGTGCCAGCAGCCCCGGACAGGCAAATCAGCCCCAGCATTTT	CASSPGQANQPQHF
-	TRBV19	TRBJ1-2	few	TGTGCCAGTAGCATGGGACCGAGAGCACGGGGCTACACCTTC	CASSMGPRARGYTF
TRBD1	TRBV5-1	TRBJ1-5	-	TGCGCCAGCATAGGACAGGGGGCTCCTTATAGCAATCAGCCCCAGCATTTT	CASIGQGAPYSNQPQHF
-	TRBV19	TRBJ1-5	many	TGTGCCAGTAGTATTAGGGGGGCTAAACAGCCCCAGCATTTT	CASSIRGAKQPQHF
TRBD2	TRBV12-3/TRBV12-4	TRBJ2-3	many	TGTGCCAGCAGCGAACACGGCGGGGGGACCACAGATACGCAGTATTTT	CASSEHGGGTTDTQYF
-	TRBV7-2	TRBJ1-6	-	TGTGCCAGCAGCCCCGAAGGGGCACGTAATTCACCCCTCCACTTT	CASSPEGARNSPLHF
TRBD2	TRBV7-9	TRBJ2-7	many	TGTGCCAGCAGCCCCCTCCTGGGGCGGGGGGGCTACGAGCAGTACTTC	CASSPLLGRGGYEQYF
-	TRBV7-8	TRBJ1-4	many	TGTGCCAGCAGCCCAATAGCAGCCTCAACTAATGAAAAACTGTTTTTT	CASSPIAASTNEKLFF
TRBD1	TRBV5-1	TRBJ2-3	-	TGCGCCAGCAGCTTGGGATACAGGGGGCACGCAGATACGCAGTATTTT	CASSLGYRGHADTQYF
-	TRBV25-1	TRBJ2-3	-	TGTGCCAGCACTAAACTGGGGACAGATACGCAGTATTTT	CASTKLGTDTQYF
-	TRBV5-6	TRBJ2-2	-	TGTGCCAGCAGCTCATCACCTAGCGGGGAGCTGTTTTTT	CASSSSPSGELFF
TRBD2	TRBV7-7	TRBJ2-7	-	TGCGCCAGCAGCACTAGCGGGGACCCCTCCTACGAGCAGTACTTC	CASSTSGDPSYEQYF
-	TRBV10-2	TRBJ2-7	-	TGCGCCAGCAGTAAGCCCGAAACTTACGAGCAGTACTTC	CASSKPETYEQYF
-	TRBV9	TRBJ2-3	-	TGTGCCAGCAGCCCCGGTGGAGGGGTGGGGCGTACGCAGTATTTT	CASSPGGGVGRTQYF
-	TRBV19	TRBJ1-2	many	TGTGCCAGTACCCCGGCCGGGGGGGGTAACTATGGCTACACCTTC	CASTPAGGGNYGYTF
-	TRBV2	TRBJ2-1	-	TGTGCCCTTGATCTCCCAGGCAATGAGCAGTTCTTC	CALDLPGNEQFF
TRBD2	TRBV13	TRBJ2-1	many	TGTGCCAGCACCTCCCTAGCGGGGGGCTCCATGAGCTCCTACAATGAGCAGTTCTTC	CASTSLAGGSMSSYNEQFF
-	TRBV7-2	TRBJ2-3	many	TGTGCCAGCAGCCCCAGGAGTCTTAGCACAGATACGCAGTATTTT	CASSPRSLSTDTQYF
TRBD2	TRBV20-1	TRBJ2-7	many	TGCAGTGCCATAAGAGCGGGGGGGGCCCACGAGCAGTACTTC	CSAIRAGGAHEQYF
TRBD1	TRBV18	TRBJ1-2	-	TGTGCCAGCTCACCAGAGCTTAATCCGGGACAGACAACCTATGGCTACACCTTC	CASSPELNPGQTTYGYTF
TRBD1	TRBV2	TRBJ1-5	many	TGTGCCAGCAGCTGGGGACAGGGGATAATAGAGCCCCAGCATTTT	CASSWGQGIIEPQHF
-	TRBV20-1	TRBJ1-5	-	TGCAGTGCTCAGGGAGGCGGCAATCAGCCCCAGCATTTT	CSAQGGGNQPQHF
-	TRBV7-2	TRBJ2-5	many	TGTGCCAGCAGCTTATTGGGCAGGGGAGACCAAGAGACCCAGTACTTC	CASSLLGRGDQETQYF
-	TRBV6-5	TRBJ1-2	many	TGTGCCAGCAGTTACTCGGGGGGGCTAGGCTACACCTTC	CASSYSGGLGYTF
-	TRBV10-3	TRBJ1-2	-	TGTGCCATCAGTGAGCAAGGGGCTAACTATGGCTACACCTTC	CAISEQGANYGYTF
-	TRBV15	TRBJ2-1	-	TGTGCCACCACCCCGGGGCGCCTACTGGGGAATGAGCAGTTCTTC	CATTPGRLLGNEQFF
-	TRBV29-1	TRBJ2-3	few	TGCAGCGTTGGGAGACAGGGCACAGATACGCAGTATTTT	CSVGRQGTDTQYF
TRBD1	TRBV30	TRBJ1-1	-	TGTGCCTGGAGACCCTTCGCGACAGGGGGTTCTGAAGCTTTCTTT	CAWRPFATGGSEAFF
-	TRBV10-3	TRBJ1-6	-	TGTGCCATCAGTAGGGAGGACAGAAATAATTCACCCCTCCACTTT	CAISREDRNNSPLHF
-	TRBV10-3	TRBJ2-7	few	TGTGCCATCAGTGATGTTCAGGGAGACCCGCCCTACGAGCAGTACTTC	CAISDVQGDPPYEQYF